This T cell receptor (beta chain) originates from a study of metastatic and nonmetastatic thyroid tumors. For the study at large: Malignant and benign thyroid patients had repertoires compared in peripheral blood and tumor or nodule tissue. Overall study findings and caveats: Benign nodules reportedly had significantly lower TCR beta diversity than malignant thyroid tumors in blood and tumor.

With 3 bases removed from V and 8 bases from J, the gap between germline ends came to 13 bases. Germline assignment: CDR1 LNHDA and CDR2 SQIVND (reference sequence). The CDR3 runs 13 residues. At least ten counts were recorded for this clone. No antigen is known for it. Per the study methods: The study took CDR3 differences across clinicopathological groups and made a distant-metastasis classifier for papillary thyroid cancer from them. TCRdb ran MiXCR on the PCR reads. The V and J calls, along with clone size, are taken from TCRdb and not from the paper's own processing. The data contain some 15,000 clones, 9% to 14% of them singletons. None of the patients had undergone any treatment ahead of thyroid surgery.

This chain links TRBV19 with TRBJ1-2; unclear D gene. The sample was blood. The TCR was taken from a female donor with papillary thyroid cancer or a benign thyroid nodule (not recorded which). Some clones in this sample may be carry-over from other donors' samples. CDR3 bases: TGTGCCAGTAGTATGCCCGGATTTCACGGCTACACCTTC. This translates into CASSMPGFHGYTF. Looking up the rest from reference TRBV19 and TRBJ1-2 gives the full variable domain: DGGITQSPKYLFRKEGQNVTLSCEQNLNHDAMYWYRQDPGQGLRLIYYSQIVNDFQKGDIAEGYSVSREKKESFPLTVTSAQKNPTAFYLCASSMPGFHGYTFGSGTRLTVV.